This T cell receptor beta chain was observed in a study of T cells in Graves' hyperthyroidism and ophthalmopathy. Uncontrolled infection, other autoimmune disease, pregnancy or lactation excluded patients. Each diagnosis was grounded in clinical symptoms, serum thyroxine and TRAb, thyroid ultrasound, and orbital computed tomography. The source material, RNA transcripts, was used to amplify TCR beta CDR3 regions. RT-PCR in the first round (using the HTBI primer set) targeted the TCR CDR3. TCRdb reanalysed the multiplex PCR reads using MiXCR and keeps one entry per CDR3 protein. Here the sample spans over 500,000 distinct CDR3 sequences, over 45% being singletons. Study-wide findings and caveats: Most thyroid clonotypes that were expanded above 0.001 also turned up in blood. Ophthalmopathy prediction by the model preceded onset by a median about 6.3 months.

As regards this clonotype: The target antigen is unknown.

Germline CDR1 SQVTM, CDR2 ANQGSEA. The V and J ends lost 7 bases and 4 bases, in that order; junction bases with no gene match: 9. This CDR3 has 14 residues. The sequencing sample was made of peripheral blood or thyroid tissue (not recorded which). The sequence came from an adult woman with Graves' disease, either hyperthyroidism or ophthalmopathy (not recorded which). The chain couples TRBV29-1 to TRBJ1-2; 10 bases map to TRBD1. The CDR3 loop reads CSAGIGQGGYGYTF. In DNA, the CDR3 is TGCAGCGCTGGAATAGGACAGGGGGGCTATGGCTACACCTTC. The full variable domain, with the rest looked up from reference TRBV29-1 and TRBJ1-2, is SAVISQKPSRDICQRGTSLTIQCQVDSQVTMMFWYRQQPGQSLTLIATANQGSEATYESGFVIDKFPISRPNLTFSTLTVSNMSPEDSSIYLCSAGIGQGGYGYTFGSGTRLTVV.